This T cell receptor (beta chain) was profiled in a study of blood T cell repertoires in COVID-19. Original data processing: Reference gene primer amplification yielded estimated nucleated cell counts. Sequenced by immunoSEQ multiplex PCR; TCRdb stores in-frame clones only, minus some. The V and J calls and the clone size are those of that table, but D and trimming were determined from the DNA. The data contain around 170,000 clones, around 90% of them singletons. This receptor was identified in a man aged 55-75 years with COVID-19, enrolled during active disease. What was sequenced was peripheral blood.

The CDR3 loop reads CASSSFSGSRDEQFF. The CDR3 DNA reads as TGTGCCAGCAGCTCCTTTAGCGGGAGCAGGGATGAGCAGTTCTTC. The chain couples TRBV7-2 to TRBJ2-1, with 9 positions matching TRBD2. Germline CDR1 SGHTA, CDR2 FQGNSA. CDR3 length: 15 residues. Germline trimming cut 4 bases from V and 8 bases from J; bases unmatched to any gene: 9.